What follows are 22 T cell receptor beta chains derived from one specimen sequenced in a study of blood T cell repertoires in COVID-19. Sequencing used immunoSEQ multiplex PCR; TCRdb keeps in-frame clones, though not all of them. This table holds hundreds of thousands of clones, approximately 86% found once. Material: PBMCs or T cells enriched from blood (not recorded which). These receptor sequences come from a woman in her sixties who had recovered from COVID-19.

This clone was counted a single time. V usage is TRBV9 and J usage is TRBJ1-1, with D possibly TRBD1 on 5 matching bases. Germline V lookup: CDR1 SGDLS, CDR2 YYNGEE. V dropped 6 bases and J dropped 6 bases, with 18 bases sitting between them. This CDR3 contains 14 residues. CDR3 in DNA: TGTGCCAGCACTGACAACCCCACGGGGGCTGAAGCTTTCTTT. It codes for CASTDNPTGAEAFF.

The rearrangement links TRBV6-5 to TRBJ2-5; D is possibly TRBD2 (6 bases). This CDR3 spans 13 amino acids. CDR1 MNHEY and CDR2 SVGAGI come from the germline V gene. Trimming stripped 2 bases from V and 5 bases from J, with 9 bases between. CDR3 residues: CASSYGRMETQYF. The CDR3, as DNA: TGTGCCAGCAGTTACGGGAGGATGGAGACCCAGTACTTC.

The genes are TRBV29-1 and TRBJ1-1; D possibly corresponds to TRBD1 (6 bases). The germline V gene encodes CDR1 SQVTM and CDR2 ANQGSEA. Trimming cost V 2 bases and J 2 bases, with 15 bases left between them. The CDR3 is 15 amino acids. CDR3 sequence: CSVENTGGGNTEAFF. CDR3 DNA: TGCAGCGTTGAAAATACGGGGGGCGGAAACACTGAAGCTTTCTTT.

The chain links TRBV5-6 to TRBJ2-2; no reliable D call. The CDR3 spans 15 residues. Trimming shortened V by 0 bases and J by 7 bases, and 13 bases separated the two germline ends. Per germline, CDR1 SGHDT and CDR2 YYEEEE. This CDR3 reads CASSLVAGIGGELFF. In DNA form, the CDR3 reads TGTGCCAGCAGCTTGGTGGCAGGCATTGGCGGGGAGCTGTTTTTT.

V and J are TRBV3-1 (or the pseudogene TRBV3-2) and TRBJ1-3; unclear D gene. V lost 4 bases and J lost 3, with 7 bases in between. In germline, CDR1 is LGHDT, CDR2 YNNKEL (reference sequence). The CDR3 loop spans 13 amino acids. CDR3 loop: CASSPAGGNTIYF. Here the CDR3 DNA reads TGTGCCAGCAGCCCAGCGGGTGGAAACACCATATATTTT.

On this clone: Other DNA sequences in the sample encode the same CDR3. This chain links TRBV2 with TRBJ1-5; TRBD1 is a possible D gene (6 bases). V was trimmed by 2 bases and J by 7 bases, leaving 6 bases between them. Germline values: CDR1 SNHLY, CDR2 FYNNEI. The CDR3 has 12 residues. The CDR3, as DNA: TGTGCCAGCAGTGAACAGGGGCAGCCCCAGCATTTT. Protein product: CASSEQGQPQHF.

The V gene is TRBV11-2, the J gene TRBJ1-1; TRBD1 matches at 7 bases. Per the germline V gene, CDR1 is SGHAT and CDR2 is FQNNGV. The CDR3 contains 15 residues. V trimming: 3 bases; J trimming: 0 bases; junction bases outside the gene matches: 4. The CDR3 reads CASSFGTDLNTEAFF. CDR3 sequence (DNA): TGTGCCAGCAGCTTTGGGACAGACCTGAACACTGAAGCTTTCTTT.

The DNA of the CDR3 is TGCGCCAGCAGCTGGGGACTACCTACAGATACGCAGTATTTT. Amino acids: CASSWGLPTDTQYF. The chain carries TRBV5-1 and TRBJ2-3, with 7 bases aligning to TRBD2. Unmatched junction bases numbered 4, after V lost 3 bases and J lost 3 bases. Per the germline V gene, CDR1 is SGHRS and CDR2 is YFSETQ. This CDR3 region has 14 residues. The complete variable domain, with remaining parts taken from reference TRBV5-1 and TRBJ2-3, reads KAGVTQTPRYLIKTRGQQVTLSCSPISGHRSVSWYQQTPGQGLQFLFEYFSETQRNKGNFPGRFSGRQFSNSRSEMNVSTLELGDSALYLCASSWGLPTDTQYFGPGTRLTVL.

The gene calls are TRBV19 and TRBJ1-1; D is perhaps TRBD1 (6 bases). The CDR3 covers 16 residues. Trimming took off 3 bases at V and 0 bases at J, with 14 bases between the two ends. In germline, CDR1 is LNHDA, CDR2 SQIVND (reference sequence). The CDR3: CASSIARRGMNTEAFF. The CDR3 DNA reads TGTGCCAGTAGTATTGCTCGCAGGGGAATGAACACTGAAGCTTTCTTT.

The rearrangement links TRBV27 to TRBJ1-3; TRBD1 agrees at 7 bases. The CDR3 covers 16 residues. Germline lookup yields CDR1 MNHEY and CDR2 SMNVEV (reference sequence). With V trimmed by 2 bases and J by 3 bases, 7 bases remained unmatched. The CDR3 protein is CASSLKGGVGGNTIYF. The CDR3 DNA sequence: TGTGCCAGCAGTTTAAAAGGGGGCGTCGGTGGAAACACCATATATTTT.

This chain connects TRBV7-9 to TRBJ1-2, with 9 bases that match TRBD1. Trimming took 5 bases from V and 6 from J; bases not matched to a gene: 7. The CDR3 runs to 14 residues. Germline CDR1 is SEHNR and CDR2 is FQNEAQ (reference sequence). The DNA for the CDR3 is TGTGCCAGCAGCCTCCGGGACAGGGTTCATGGCTACACCTTC. It translates to CASSLRDRVHGYTF.

The sample holds one count of this clone. The chain couples TRBV5-5 to TRBJ2-1, with unresolved D. The CDR3 is 12 amino acids. CDR1 and CDR2 (germline): SGHKS, YYEKEE (reference sequence). V was shortened by 4 bases and J by 8 bases, with 10 bases between the two germline ends. The CDR3 here is CASSPRKDEQFF. CDR3 in DNA: TGTGCCAGCAGCCCGCGGAAGGATGAGCAGTTCTTC. The full variable domain, rest sourced from reference TRBV5-5 and TRBJ2-1, is DAGVTQSPTHLIKTRGQQVTLRCSPISGHKSVSWYQQVLGQGPQFIFQYYEKEERGRGNFPDRFSARQFPNYSSELNVNALLLGDSALYLCASSPRKDEQFFGPGTRLTVL.

The rearrangement uses TRBV4-1 and TRBJ1-1, with D unclear. The CDR3 length is 14 residues. Per germline, CDR1 MGHRA and CDR2 YSYEKL. V was cut by 2 bases and J by 1 base, with 8 bases left in between. The CDR3: CASSQNRENTEAFF. CDR3 sequence (DNA): TGCGCCAGCAGCCAAAACCGGGAGAACACTGAAGCTTTCTTT.

V usage is TRBV5-1 and J usage is TRBJ2-1; TRBD1 matches 7 bases. J was trimmed by 2 bases and V by 3 bases; bases with no gene match: 2. The CDR3 extends over 14 amino acids. The V gene's germline CDR1 is SGHRS and CDR2 YFSETQ. For the CDR3, the DNA is TGCGCCAGCAGCTCGGGACAGCCCTACAATGAGCAGTTCTTC. Its translation: CASSSGQPYNEQFF.

The CDR3 bases are TGTGCCATCGGGCCGAGCTCTGGGGCCAACGTCCTGACTTTC. Amino acid sequence: CAIGPSSGANVLTF. This chain uses TRBV10-3 with TRBJ2-6; no definite D call. The CDR3 runs 14 residues. The V and J ends lost 8 bases and 0 bases respectively, with 8 bases between them. Germline V gene sequence: CDR1 ENHRY, CDR2 SYGVKD.

The CDR3 region is CASSYSLAGYNEQFF. In DNA, the CDR3 is TGTGCCAGCAGTTACTCGCTAGCGGGTTACAATGAGCAGTTCTTC. The chain has TRBV6-6 and TRBJ2-1; 8 bases are shared with TRBD2. CDR1 and CDR2 (germline): MNHNY, SVGAGI (reference sequence). The CDR3 covers 15 residues. J lost 4 bases, V lost 0 bases, and 2 bases had no gene match.

The gene calls are TRBV3-1 (or the pseudogene TRBV3-2) and TRBJ2-5; 7 bases fit TRBD2. From germline, CDR1 is LGHDT and CDR2 YNNKEL (reference sequence). Losses at the gene ends were 4 bases for V and 4 bases for J; bases not matched to a gene: 15. CDR3 length equals 17 residues. The CDR3 sequence is CASSRRGASGGLETQYF. DNA of the CDR3: TGTGCCAGCAGCCGTCGCGGGGCTTCGGGGGGTTTAGAGACCCAGTACTTC.

This chain connects TRBV20-1 to TRBJ2-2; no clear D gene. Germline V gives CDR1 DFQATT, CDR2 SNEGSKA (reference sequence). The CDR3 length is 13 residues. The V end was cut by 3 bases, the J end by 6 bases, with 11 bases between. CDR3 amino acids: CSASPARAGELFF. In DNA form, the CDR3 reads TGCAGTGCTAGTCCCGCCCGGGCCGGGGAGCTGTTTTTT.

The V and J genes are TRBV28 and TRBJ2-7; tentatively, D is TRBD1 (6 bases). The CDR3 sequence is 13 residues long. The germline V and J ends were trimmed by 5 bases and 3 bases, with 11 bases remaining between them. Germline CDR1 and CDR2: MDHEN and SYDVKM. CDR3 amino acids: CASSQGQNYEQYF. CDR3 DNA sequence: TGTGCCAGCAGTCAGGGGCAGAACTACGAGCAGTACTTC. Full variable domain (rest looked up from reference TRBV28 and TRBJ2-7): DVKVTQSSRYLVKRTGEKVFLECVQDMDHENMFWYRQDPGLGLRLIYFSYDVKMKEKGDIPEGYSVSREKKERFSLILESASTNQTSMYLCASSQGQNYEQYFGPGTRLTVT.

This clone is a singleton in its sample. This sample includes further DNA sequences coding for the same CDR3. V is TRBV3-1 (or the pseudogene TRBV3-2) and J is TRBJ2-7; TRBD1 agrees at 9 bases. The CDR3 is made up of 15 amino acids. V lost 1 base to trimming and J lost 1 base; unmatched junction nucleotides: 2. CDR1 is LGHDT, CDR2 YNNKEL, per germline (reference sequence). The CDR3 sequence is CASSQGQGGSYEQYF. CDR3 bases: TGTGCCAGCAGCCAAGGACAGGGGGGTTCCTACGAGCAGTACTTC.

Regarding this clone: The junction does not match germline at one end; this may be a read error. This chain joins TRBV2 and TRBJ1-5; D gene unclear. This CDR3 region has 13 residues. Germline CDR1 SNHLY, CDR2 FYNNEI. This CDR3 reads CASSERSIQPQHF. The CDR3 nucleotides are TGTGCCAGCAGTGAGAGGAGCATTCAGCCCCAGCATTTT.

The rearrangement joins TRBV10-2 to TRBJ1-2; the match to TRBD1 covers 8 bases. Germline loops: CDR1 WSHSY, CDR2 SAAADI. The CDR3 spans 16 residues. Unmatched junction bases numbered 11, after V lost 3 bases and J lost 5 bases. The chain's CDR3 is CASSDPDRERGYGYTF. In nucleotides, the CDR3 is TGCGCCAGCAGTGACCCGGACAGGGAGAGGGGGTATGGCTACACCTTC.